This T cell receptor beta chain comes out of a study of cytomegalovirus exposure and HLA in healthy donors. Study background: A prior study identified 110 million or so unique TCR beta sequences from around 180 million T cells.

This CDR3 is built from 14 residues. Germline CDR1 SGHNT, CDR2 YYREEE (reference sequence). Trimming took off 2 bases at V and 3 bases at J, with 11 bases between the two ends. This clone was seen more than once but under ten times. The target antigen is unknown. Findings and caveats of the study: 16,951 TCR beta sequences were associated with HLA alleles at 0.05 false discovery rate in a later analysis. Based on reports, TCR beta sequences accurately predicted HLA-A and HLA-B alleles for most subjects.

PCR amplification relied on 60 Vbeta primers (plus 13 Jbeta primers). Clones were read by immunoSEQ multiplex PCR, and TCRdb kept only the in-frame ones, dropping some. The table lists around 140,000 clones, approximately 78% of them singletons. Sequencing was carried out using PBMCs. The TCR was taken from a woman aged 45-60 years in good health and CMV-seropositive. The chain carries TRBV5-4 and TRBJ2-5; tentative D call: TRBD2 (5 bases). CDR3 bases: TGTGCCAGCAGCTTCCGGGATAATAAAGAGACCCAGTACTTC. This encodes CASSFRDNKETQYF.